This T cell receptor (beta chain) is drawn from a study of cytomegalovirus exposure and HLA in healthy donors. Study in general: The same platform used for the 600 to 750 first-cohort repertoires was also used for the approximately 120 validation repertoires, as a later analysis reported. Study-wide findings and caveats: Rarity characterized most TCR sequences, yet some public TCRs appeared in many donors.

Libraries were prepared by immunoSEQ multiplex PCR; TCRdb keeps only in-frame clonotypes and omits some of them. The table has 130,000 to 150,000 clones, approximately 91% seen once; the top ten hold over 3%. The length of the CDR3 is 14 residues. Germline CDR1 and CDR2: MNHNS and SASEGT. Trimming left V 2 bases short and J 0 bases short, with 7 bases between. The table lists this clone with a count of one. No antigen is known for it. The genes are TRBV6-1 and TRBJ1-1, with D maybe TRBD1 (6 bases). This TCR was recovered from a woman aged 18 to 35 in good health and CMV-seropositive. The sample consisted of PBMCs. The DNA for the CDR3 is TGTGCCAGCAGTGAACGGACAGTGAACACTGAAGCTTTCTTT. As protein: CASSERTVNTEAFF.